This T cell receptor (beta chain) stems from a study of T cells in Graves' hyperthyroidism and ophthalmopathy. Study-level findings and limits: It was a median approximately 7.1 months before onset that the model predicted ophthalmopathy.

An absence of ophthalmopathy progression within 18 months meant stable Graves' hyperthyroidism. For this clonotype: Its antigen is undetermined. The junction differs from germline at one of its ends, possibly a read error.

TCR beta CDR3 region amplification was performed from RNA transcripts. A set of HTBI primers served as the primers for a first-round RT-PCR of the TCR CDR3. TCRdb fed the multiplex PCR reads into MiXCR, producing one record per CDR3 protein. The sample has hundreds of thousands of distinct CDR3 sequences, over 10% seen once. The CDR3 sequence is 17 residues long. Germline CDR1 LGHDT, CDR2 YNNKEL (reference sequence). The chain recombines TRBV3-1 with TRBJ2-5, with unresolved D. The sample was blood. The TCR comes from a woman younger than 30 with Graves' hyperthyroidism. CDR3 sequence (DNA): TGTGCCAGCAGCCACTTGGGGTTGTTAGTTTTCCAAGAGACCCAGTGCTTC. Translated, it gives CASSHLGLLVFQETQCF.